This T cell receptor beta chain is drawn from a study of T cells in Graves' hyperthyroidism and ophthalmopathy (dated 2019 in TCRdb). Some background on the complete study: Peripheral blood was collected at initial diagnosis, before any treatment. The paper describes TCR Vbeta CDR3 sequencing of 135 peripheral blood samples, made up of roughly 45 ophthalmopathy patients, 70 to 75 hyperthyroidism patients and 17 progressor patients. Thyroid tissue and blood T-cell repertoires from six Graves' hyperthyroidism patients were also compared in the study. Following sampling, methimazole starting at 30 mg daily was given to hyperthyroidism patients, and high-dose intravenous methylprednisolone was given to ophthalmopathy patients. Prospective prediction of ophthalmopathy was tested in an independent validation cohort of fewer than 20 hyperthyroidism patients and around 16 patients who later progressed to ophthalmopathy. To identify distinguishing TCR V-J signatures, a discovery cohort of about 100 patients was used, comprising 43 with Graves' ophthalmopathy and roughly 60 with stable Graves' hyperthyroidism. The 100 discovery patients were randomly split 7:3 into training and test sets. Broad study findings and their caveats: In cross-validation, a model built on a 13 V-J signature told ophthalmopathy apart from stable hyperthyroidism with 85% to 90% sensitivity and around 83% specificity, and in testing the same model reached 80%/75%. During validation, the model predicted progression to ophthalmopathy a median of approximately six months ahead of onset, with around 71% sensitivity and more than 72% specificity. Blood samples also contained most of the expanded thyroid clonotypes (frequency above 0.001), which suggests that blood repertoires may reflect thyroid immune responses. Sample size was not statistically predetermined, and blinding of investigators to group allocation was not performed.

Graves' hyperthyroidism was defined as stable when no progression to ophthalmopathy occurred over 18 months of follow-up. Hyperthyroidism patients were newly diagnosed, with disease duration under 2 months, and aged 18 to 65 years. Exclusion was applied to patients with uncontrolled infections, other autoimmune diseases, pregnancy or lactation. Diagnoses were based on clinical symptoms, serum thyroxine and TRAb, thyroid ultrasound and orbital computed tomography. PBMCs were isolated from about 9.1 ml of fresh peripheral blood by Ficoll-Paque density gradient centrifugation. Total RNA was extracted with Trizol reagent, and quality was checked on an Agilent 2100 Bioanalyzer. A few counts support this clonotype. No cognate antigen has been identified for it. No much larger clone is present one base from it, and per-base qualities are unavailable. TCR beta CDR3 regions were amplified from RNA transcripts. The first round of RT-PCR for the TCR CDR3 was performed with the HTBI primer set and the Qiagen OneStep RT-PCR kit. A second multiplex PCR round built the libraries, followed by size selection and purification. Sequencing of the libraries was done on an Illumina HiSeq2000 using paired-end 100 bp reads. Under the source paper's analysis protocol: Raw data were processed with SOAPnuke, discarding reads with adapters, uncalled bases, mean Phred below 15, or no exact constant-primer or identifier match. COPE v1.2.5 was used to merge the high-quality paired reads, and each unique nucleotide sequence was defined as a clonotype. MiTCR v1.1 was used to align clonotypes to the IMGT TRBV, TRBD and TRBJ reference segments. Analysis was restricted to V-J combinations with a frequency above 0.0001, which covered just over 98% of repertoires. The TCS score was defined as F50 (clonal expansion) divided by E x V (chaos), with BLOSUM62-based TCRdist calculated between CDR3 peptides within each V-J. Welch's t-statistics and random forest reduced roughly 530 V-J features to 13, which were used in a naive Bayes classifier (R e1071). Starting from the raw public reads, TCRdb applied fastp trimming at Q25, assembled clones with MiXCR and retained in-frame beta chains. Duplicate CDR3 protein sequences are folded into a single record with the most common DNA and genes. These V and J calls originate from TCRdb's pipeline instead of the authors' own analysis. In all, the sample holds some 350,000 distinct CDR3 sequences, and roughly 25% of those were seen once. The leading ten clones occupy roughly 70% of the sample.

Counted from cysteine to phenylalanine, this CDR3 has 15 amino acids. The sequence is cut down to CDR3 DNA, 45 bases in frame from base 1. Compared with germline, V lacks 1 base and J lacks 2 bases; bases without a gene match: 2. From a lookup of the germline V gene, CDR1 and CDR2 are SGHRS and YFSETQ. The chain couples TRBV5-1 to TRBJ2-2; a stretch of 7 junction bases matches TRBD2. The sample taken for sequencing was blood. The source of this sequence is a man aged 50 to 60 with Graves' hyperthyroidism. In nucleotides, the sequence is TGCGCCAGCAGCTTGCGGACTAGTAACACCGGGGAGCTGTTTTTT. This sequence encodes CASSLRTSNTGELFF.